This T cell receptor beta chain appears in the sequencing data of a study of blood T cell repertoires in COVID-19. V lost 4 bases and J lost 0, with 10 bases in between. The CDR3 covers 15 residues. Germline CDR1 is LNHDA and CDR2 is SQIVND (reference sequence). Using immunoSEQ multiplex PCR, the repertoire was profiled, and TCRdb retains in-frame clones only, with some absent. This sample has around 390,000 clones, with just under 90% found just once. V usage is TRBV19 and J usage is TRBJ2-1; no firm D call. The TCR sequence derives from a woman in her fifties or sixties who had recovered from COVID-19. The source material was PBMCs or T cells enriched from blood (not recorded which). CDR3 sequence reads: CASSSLQNSYNEQFF. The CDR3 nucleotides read TGTGCCAGTAGTAGCCTTCAGAACTCCTACAATGAGCAGTTCTTC.